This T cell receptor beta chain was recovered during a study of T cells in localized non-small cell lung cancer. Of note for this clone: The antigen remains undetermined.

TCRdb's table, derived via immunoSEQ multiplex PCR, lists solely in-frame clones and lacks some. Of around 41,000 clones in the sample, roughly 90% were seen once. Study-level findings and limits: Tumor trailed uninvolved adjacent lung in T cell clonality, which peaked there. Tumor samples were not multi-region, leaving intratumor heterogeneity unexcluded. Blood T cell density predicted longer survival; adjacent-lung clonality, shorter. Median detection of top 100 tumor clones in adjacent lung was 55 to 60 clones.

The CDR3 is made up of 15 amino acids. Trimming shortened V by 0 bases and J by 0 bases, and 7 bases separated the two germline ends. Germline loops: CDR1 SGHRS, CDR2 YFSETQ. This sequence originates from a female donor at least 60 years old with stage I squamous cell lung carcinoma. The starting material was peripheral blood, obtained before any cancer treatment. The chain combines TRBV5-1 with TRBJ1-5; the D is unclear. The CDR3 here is CASSLGPYSNQPQHF. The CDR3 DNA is TGCGCCAGCAGCTTGGGCCCTTATAGCAATCAGCCCCAGCATTTT.